One and the same sample provided the 24 T cell receptor delta chains below, sequenced in a study of gamma-delta chains in newborns, infants, children. TCRdb re-called the reads using CATT. The sample holds 2,500 to 3,500 delta-chain clones; 51% are singletons and the top ten take about 15%. The sample taken for sequencing was blood. The source of these receptors is a child who received the measles vaccine.

The chain has TRDV1 and TRDJ1; 10 nucleotides match TRDD3. Germline V gene sequence: CDR1 TSWWSYY, CDR2 QGS. V shed 2 bases, J shed 2 bases, and the junction held 23 bases outside the gene matches. The CDR3 has 22 residues. CDR3 loop: CALGEFFLKTLGDRLGTDKLIF. The CDR3 DNA reads as TGTGCTCTTGGGGAATTCTTCCTAAAAACACTGGGGGATCGACTGGGGACCGATAAACTCATCTTT.

This clone has a handful of counts. A far larger clone is one base from this, pointing to a likely read error. The identical CDR3 is also encoded by other nucleotide sequences in the sample. The chain joins TRDV3 to TRDJ1, with 7 nucleotides matching TRDD3. From germline, CDR1 is TVYSNPD and CDR2 GDNSRS (reference sequence). The CDR3 is 17 amino acids. The CDR3 region has the DNA TGTGCCTCCCTATTCGGGTACTGGGGATCCCAGACCGATAAACTCATCTTC. It encodes CASLFGYWGSQTDKLIF.

Details on this clone: With a much larger clone just one base away, this may be a read error. The same CDR3 arises from other DNA sequences in this sample as well. V and J are TRDV1 and TRDJ1, with D possibly matching TRDD3 (6 bases). The germline gives CDR1 TSWWSYY, CDR2 QGS. This CDR3 has 25 residues. Trimming removed 3 bases at V and 3 bases at J, with 44 bases between. The CDR3 bases are TGTGCTCTTGGGGAGCAGAGGAAAGGGTGGAGCTTTAGGATCAATACTGGGCCGTTGCCCGATAAACTCATCTTT. It specifies CALGEQRKGWSFRINTGPLPDKLIF.

A remark on this clone: This likely stems from a read error, as it lies one base from a far larger clone. This sequence joins TRDV3 and TRDJ1; weak D call: TRDD3 (6 bases). There are 16 residues in the CDR3. Germline-derived CDR1 and CDR2 are TVYSNPD and GDNSRS (reference sequence). V dropped 3 bases and J dropped 1 base, with 21 bases sitting between them. CDR3 loop: CALGFVPDTLTDKLIF. The DNA for the CDR3 is TGTGCCTTAGGTTTCGTTCCGGATACCCTCACCGATAAACTCATCTTT.

This clone is classed as medium-sized. V is TRDV1 and J is TRDJ1; TRDD2 might be the D (6 bases). The CDR3 spans 20 residues. The germline V gene has CDR1 TSWWSYY and CDR2 QGS. Trimming took 0 bases from V and 0 from J, leaving 23 bases between them. In DNA, the CDR3 is TGTGCTCTTGGGGAACTACCTTCCCCCATTTACTACTCATACACCGATAAACTCATCTTT. Amino acid sequence: CALGELPSPIYYSYTDKLIF.

On this clone itself: A single base is all that separates this from a far larger clone, so a read error is likely. The chain uses TRDV3 and TRDJ1; 10 bases agree with TRDD3. The CDR3 has 18 amino acids. Germline-derived CDR1 and CDR2 are TVYSNPD and GDNSRS (reference sequence). The CDR3 loop is CAGFLQYWGMGEADKLTF. In DNA form, the CDR3 reads TGTGCCGGTTTCCTACAGTACTGGGGGATGGGGGAGGCCGATAAACTCACCTTT.

Remarks on this clone: A read error is possible here, since a much larger clone lies one base away. CDR3 in amino acids: CALGEREGAFTGGYACMSGLIF. The CDR3 region has the DNA TGTGCTCTTGGGGAACGCGAAGGGGCCTTTACTGGGGGATATGCCTGCATGAGTGGACTCATCTTT. The chain links TRDV1 to TRDJ1; 11 bases map to TRDD3. The V gene end was trimmed by 1 base and the J gene end by 10 bases; junction bases not matched to a gene: 29. This CDR3 spans 22 amino acids. The V gene's germline CDR1 is TSWWSYY and CDR2 QGS.

As to this clone: A read error may account for a junction end that differs from germline. V is TRDV2 and J is TRDJ1; TRDD3 agrees at 13 bases. Germline CDR1 GEAIGNYY, CDR2 EKD. The CDR3 is 18 amino acids. The CDR3 DNA reads TGTGCCTGTGACCCCTTACTGGGGGATACGCGGGTCACCTATAAACTCATCTTT. Amino acids: CACDPLLGDTRVTYKLIF.

By its share, this clone is large. The chain carries TRDV1 and TRDJ1; 11 nucleotides agree with TRDD3. The V gene's germline CDR1 is TSWWSYY and CDR2 QGS. The CDR3 totals 20 residues. V shed 4 bases and J 9 bases; nucleotides not matched to a gene: 25. In DNA, the CDR3 is TGTGCTCTTGGGGGCTCCCGGTACTGGGGGATATCCACGGGACGGAAGGAACTCATCTTT. This encodes CALGGSRYWGISTGRKELIF.

For this clone: This may be a read error: a much more frequent sequence differs by one nucleotide. Other nucleotide sequences from this sample produce the same CDR3. As DNA, the CDR3 is TGTGCTCTTGGGGAACGTTACAATACAGCACAACTCTTCTTT. Translated, it gives CALGERYNTAQLFF. This chain connects TRDV1 to TRDJ2; the D is unclear. CDR1 TSWWSYY and CDR2 QGS come from the germline V gene. V was cut by 1 base and J by 5 bases, with 8 bases left in between. CDR3 length equals 14 residues.

With respect to this clone: This clone may be a read error of a much larger clone one base away. Additional DNA sequences in this sample encode the identical CDR3. V gene TRDV1 combines with J gene TRDJ1; D might be TRDD3 (8 bases). Trimming shortened V by 1 base and J by 0 bases, and 33 bases separated the two germline ends. The CDR3 has 23 amino acids. In germline, CDR1 is TSWWSYY, CDR2 QGS. CDR3 loop: CALGEPTYSYCQGYAEYTDKLIF. CDR3 DNA sequence: TGTGCTCTTGGGGAACCAACTTATTCCTACTGCCAGGGATACGCTGAGTACACCGATAAACTCATCTTT.

Only a few counts were recorded for this clone. This sequence joins TRDV1 and TRDJ1; TRDD3 aligns across 8 bases. This CDR3 has 20 residues. The V gene end was trimmed by 2 bases and the J gene end by 3 bases; junction bases not matched to a gene: 20. Germline CDR1 and CDR2: TSWWSYY and QGS. For the CDR3, the DNA is TGTGCTCTTGGGGAAGGGTTGGGGACCGACTGGGGGGTGAGCGCCGATAAACTCATCTTT. The encoded protein is CALGEGLGTDWGVSADKLIF.

This clone has just a few counts. This chain links TRDV1 with TRDJ1; 11 nucleotides align to TRDD3. Per the germline V gene, CDR1 is TSWWSYY and CDR2 is QGS. The CDR3 has 23 residues. V lost 3 bases, J lost 3 bases, and 27 bases stayed unmatched. The CDR3 sequence is CALGDYSSWDGYWGISRADKLIF. As DNA, the CDR3 is TGTGCTCTTGGGGACTACTCTTCATGGGACGGGTACTGGGGGATATCGAGAGCCGATAAACTCATCTTT.

J is TRDJ3 and V is TRDV2, with 13 bases identical to TRDD3. Unmatched junction bases numbered 10, after V lost 4 bases and J lost 5 bases. The CDR3 length is 19 residues. Germline V gene data show CDR1 as GEAIGNYY and CDR2 as EKD. The CDR3 sequence: CACDLTGGYAIRDTRQMFF. The CDR3 DNA reads TGTGCCTGTGATCTTACTGGGGGATACGCGATAAGGGACACCCGACAGATGTTTTTC.

By sample share, this clone is medium-sized. This chain uses TRDV1 with TRDJ1, with 9 bases identical to TRDD2. Trimming removed 1 base from V and 3 bases from J; junction bases left unmatched: 21. The germline CDR1 and CDR2 sequences are TSWWSYY and QGS. CDR3 length equals 21 residues. CDR3 bases: TGTGCTCTTGGGGAACGGGAGGTGCCCTTCCTACCTGAATCGATACCCGATAAACTCATCTTT. Its protein product is CALGEREVPFLPESIPDKLIF.

As concerns this clone: Since a much larger clone is just one base distant, this may be a read error. Distinct nucleotide sequences in the sample also encode this CDR3. This chain connects TRDV1 to TRDJ1; 10 bases map to TRDD3. Per germline, CDR1 TSWWSYY and CDR2 QGS. The V gene end was trimmed by 6 bases and the J gene end by 3 bases; junction bases not matched to a gene: 28. This CDR3 has 22 amino acids. CDR3 bases: TGTGCTCTTGGTCACCTCCGGAGAGCCTTTCCTTCTCTCTGGGGGATAGCCGATAAACTCATCTTT. Translating it yields CALGHLRRAFPSLWGIADKLIF.

This clone came up a few times. This chain joins TRDV1 and TRDJ1; 9 bases line up with TRDD3. With V trimmed by 0 bases and J by 0 bases, 32 bases remained unmatched. This CDR3 spans 26 amino acids. The germline V gene encodes CDR1 TSWWSYY and CDR2 QGS. CDR3 protein: CALGELRDDGGATEGIRPTHTDKLIF. The DNA for the CDR3 is TGTGCTCTTGGGGAACTAAGGGACGACGGGGGGGCAACTGAGGGGATACGGCCCACCCACACCGATAAACTCATCTTT.

This clone is medium-sized within its sample. The chain carries TRDV1 and TRDJ1, with 11 bases fitting TRDD3. CDR1 is TSWWSYY, CDR2 QGS, per germline. The CDR3 runs to 14 residues. J was trimmed by 8 bases and V by 6 bases; bases with no gene match: 8. The DNA of the CDR3 is TGTGCTCTTGGCCAAACATGGGGGATACGGAAACTCATCTTT. Its protein is CALGQTWGIRKLIF.

By frequency in the sample, this clone is medium-sized. V is TRDV1 and J is TRDJ1; 10 nucleotides agree with TRDD3. CDR3 length: 19 amino acids. V dropped 2 bases and J dropped 4; count of bases not matched to a gene: 16. CDR1 and CDR2 from the germline V gene are TSWWSYY and QGS. DNA of the CDR3: TGTGCTCTTGGGGAAATGAATTTTCTTCTGGGGGATAGGGACGATAAACTCATCTTT. It codes for CALGEMNFLLGDRDDKLIF.

Only one count was recorded for this clone. A much larger clone lies a single base off, so this may be a read error. The V call is TRDV3, the J call TRDJ1; D not resolved. Per the germline V gene, CDR1 is TVYSNPD and CDR2 is GDNSRS (reference sequence). V was trimmed by 2 bases and J by 8 bases, leaving 15 bases between them. CDR3 length: 12 amino acids. In DNA, the CDR3 is TGTGCCTTTTTTTCGCAACCGGCGAAACTCATCTTT. Its translation is CAFFSQPAKLIF.

V is TRDV1 and J is TRDJ1; TRDD3 agrees at 10 bases. From germline, CDR1 is TSWWSYY and CDR2 QGS. This CDR3 spans 34 amino acids. With V trimmed by 0 bases and J by 0 bases, 55 bases remained unmatched. The DNA for the CDR3 is TGTGCTCTTGGGGAACTAGACCACCAGGCCTTTCCTTCCCCACCCAATTGGGGGATACTCCCCGTAGGGGAAAATCCCAGTGACACCGATAAACTCATCTTT. As protein: CALGELDHQAFPSPPNWGILPVGENPSDTDKLIF.

V is TRDV1 and J is TRDJ3, with 9 bases matching TRDD3. Germline CDR1 TSWWSYY, CDR2 QGS. With 0 bases clipped from V and 4 bases from J, the junction kept 22 bases outside the gene matches. The CDR3 has 24 amino acids. The CDR3 sequence: CALGELVPFPLHWGTPWDTRQMFF. DNA for the CDR3: TGTGCTCTTGGGGAACTAGTGCCCTTCCCCCTACACTGGGGGACTCCTTGGGACACCCGACAGATGTTTTTC.

The chain employs TRDV2 and TRDJ3, with 12 bases that match TRDD3. The germline gives CDR1 GEAIGNYY, CDR2 EKD. V shed 5 bases and J 0 bases; nucleotides not matched to a gene: 16. The CDR3 has 22 amino acids. CDR3 amino acids: CACGLCTGGYLPSSWDTRQMFF. CDR3 bases: TGTGCCTGTGGCCTTTGTACTGGGGGATACTTGCCCAGCTCCTGGGACACCCGACAGATGTTTTTC.

This clone counts as medium-sized (0.01 to 0.1%). The same CDR3 can be traced to other DNA sequences in this sample. The gene calls are TRDV3 and TRDJ1, with TRDD3 matching over 7 bases. Unmatched junction bases numbered 16, after V lost 0 bases and J lost 0 bases. Germline loops: CDR1 TVYSNPD, CDR2 GDNSRS (reference sequence). This CDR3 spans 18 amino acids. The CDR3 sequence is CAFSPTSTGGLYTDKLIF. CDR3 nucleotides: TGTGCCTTTAGCCCTACTTCTACGGGGGGATTGTACACCGATAAACTCATCTTT. The variable domain in full, with the rest retrieved from reference TRDV3 and TRDJ1, is CDKVTQSSPDQTVASGSEVVLLCTYDTVYSNPDLFWYRIRPDYSFQFVFYGDNSRSEGADFTQGRFSVKHILTQKAFHLVISPVRTEDSATYYCAFSPTSTGGLYTDKLIFGKGTRVTVEP.